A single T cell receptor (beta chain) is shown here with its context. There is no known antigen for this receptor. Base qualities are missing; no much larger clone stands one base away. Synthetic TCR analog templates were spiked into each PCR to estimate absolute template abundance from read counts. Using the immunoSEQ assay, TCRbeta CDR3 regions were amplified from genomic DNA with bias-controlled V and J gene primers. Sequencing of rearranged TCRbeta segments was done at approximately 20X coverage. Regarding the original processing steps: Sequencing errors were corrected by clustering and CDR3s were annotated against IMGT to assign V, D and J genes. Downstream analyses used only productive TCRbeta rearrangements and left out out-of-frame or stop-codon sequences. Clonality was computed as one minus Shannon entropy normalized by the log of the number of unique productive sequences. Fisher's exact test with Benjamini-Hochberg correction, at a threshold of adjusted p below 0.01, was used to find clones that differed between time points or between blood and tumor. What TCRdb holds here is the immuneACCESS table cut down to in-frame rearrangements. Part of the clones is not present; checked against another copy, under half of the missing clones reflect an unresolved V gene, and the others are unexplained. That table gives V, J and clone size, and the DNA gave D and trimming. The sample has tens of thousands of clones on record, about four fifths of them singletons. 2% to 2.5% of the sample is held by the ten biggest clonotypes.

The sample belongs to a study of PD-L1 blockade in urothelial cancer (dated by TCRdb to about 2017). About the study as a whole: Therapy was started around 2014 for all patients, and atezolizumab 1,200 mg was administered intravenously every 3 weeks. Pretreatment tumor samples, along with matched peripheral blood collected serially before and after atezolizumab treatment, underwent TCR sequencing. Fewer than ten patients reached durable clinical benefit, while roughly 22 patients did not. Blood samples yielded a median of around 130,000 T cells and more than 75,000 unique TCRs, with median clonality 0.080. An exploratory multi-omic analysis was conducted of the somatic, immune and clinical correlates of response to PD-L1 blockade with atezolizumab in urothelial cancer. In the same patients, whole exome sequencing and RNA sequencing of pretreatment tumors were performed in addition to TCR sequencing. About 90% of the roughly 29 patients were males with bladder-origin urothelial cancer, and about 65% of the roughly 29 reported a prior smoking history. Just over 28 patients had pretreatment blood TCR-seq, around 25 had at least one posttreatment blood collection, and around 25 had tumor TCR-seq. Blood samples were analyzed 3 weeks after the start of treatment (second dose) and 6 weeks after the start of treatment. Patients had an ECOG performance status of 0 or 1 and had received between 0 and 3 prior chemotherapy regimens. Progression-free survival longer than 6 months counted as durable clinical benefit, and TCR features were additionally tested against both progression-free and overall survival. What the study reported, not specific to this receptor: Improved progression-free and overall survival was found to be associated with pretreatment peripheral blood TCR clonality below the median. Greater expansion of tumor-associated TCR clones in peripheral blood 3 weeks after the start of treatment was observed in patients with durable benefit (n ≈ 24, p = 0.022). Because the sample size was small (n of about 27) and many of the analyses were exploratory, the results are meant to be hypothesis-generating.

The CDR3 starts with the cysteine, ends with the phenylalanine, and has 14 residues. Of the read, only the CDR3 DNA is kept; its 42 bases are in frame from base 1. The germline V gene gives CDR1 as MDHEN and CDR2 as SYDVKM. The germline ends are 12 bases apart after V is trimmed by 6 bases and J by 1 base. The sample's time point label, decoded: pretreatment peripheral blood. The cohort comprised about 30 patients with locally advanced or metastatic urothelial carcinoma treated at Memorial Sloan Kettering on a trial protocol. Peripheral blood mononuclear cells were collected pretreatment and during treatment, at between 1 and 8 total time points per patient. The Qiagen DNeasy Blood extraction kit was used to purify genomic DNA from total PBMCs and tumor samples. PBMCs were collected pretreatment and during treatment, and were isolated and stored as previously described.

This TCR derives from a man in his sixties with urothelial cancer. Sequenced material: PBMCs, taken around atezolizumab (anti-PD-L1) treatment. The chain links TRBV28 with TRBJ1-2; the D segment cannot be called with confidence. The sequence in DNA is TGTGCCAGCAGGACCGCGACTGTTAACTATGGCTACACCTTC. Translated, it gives CASRTATVNYGYTF.